The entry below describes one T cell receptor (beta chain). The antigen this receptor binds is unknown. Base qualities are not provided; no much larger clone lies one nucleotide away. Amplification of TCR beta CDR3 regions was carried out from RNA transcripts. A first-round RT-PCR of the TCR CDR3 used the HTBI primer set with the Qiagen OneStep RT-PCR kit. A second multiplex PCR round built the libraries, followed by size selection and purification. Paired-end sequencing of the libraries was performed with 100 bp reads on an Illumina HiSeq2000. For the original study's pipeline: Raw data were processed with SOAPnuke, discarding reads with adapters, uncalled bases, mean Phred below 15, or no exact constant-primer or identifier match. COPE v1.2.5 was used to merge the high-quality paired reads, and each unique nucleotide sequence was defined as a clonotype. MiTCR v1.1 was used to align the clonotypes against IMGT TRBV, TRBD and TRBJ reference segments. The analysis included only V-J combinations with a frequency above 0.0001, which together covered more than 98% of the repertoires. The TCS score was defined as the ratio of F50 (clonal expansion) to E x V (chaos), calculated using BLOSUM62-based TCRdist between CDR3 peptides within each V-J. Welch's t-statistics and random forest reduced fewer than 550 V-J features to roughly 13, which were used in a naive Bayes classifier (R e1071). TCRdb redid the processing of the public reads, applying fastp at Q25 and MiXCR, and retained in-frame beta chains. CDR3 protein duplicates are merged, each entry listing the most common genes and DNA. What appears here as the V and J calls and clone size reflects TCRdb's work, not the paper's. Within this sample are about 560,000 distinct CDR3 sequences, with around 46% of them counted one time only. 8.2% of the sample lies in the top ten.

Graves' hyperthyroidism was defined as stable when no progression to ophthalmopathy occurred over 18 months of follow-up. The hyperthyroidism patients were between 18 and 65 years old and newly diagnosed, with a disease duration of less than 2 months. The study excluded patients with uncontrolled infections, other autoimmune diseases, pregnancy or lactation. Diagnoses relied on clinical symptoms, serum thyroxine and TRAb, thyroid ultrasound and orbital computed tomography. Total RNA was extracted with Trizol reagent, and quality was checked on an Agilent 2100 Bioanalyzer. Spanning cysteine to phenylalanine, the CDR3 consists of 14 amino acids. The kept DNA is CDR3 alone, 42 bases in frame from the first base. The germline V gene (reference sequence) yields SEHNR for CDR1 and FQNEAQ for CDR2. V and J are truncated by 5 bases and 6 bases respectively, leaving an intervening sequence of 13 bases. The data are from a study of T cells in Graves' hyperthyroidism and ophthalmopathy (dated by TCRdb to the late 2010s). Regarding the complete study: A discovery cohort of approximately 100 patients, 43 with Graves' ophthalmopathy and over 55 with stable Graves' hyperthyroidism, was used to find distinguishing TCR V-J signatures. After sampling, hyperthyroidism patients received methimazole starting at 30 mg daily, and ophthalmopathy patients received high-dose intravenous methylprednisolone. The study also compared thyroid tissue and blood T-cell repertoires from about six Graves' hyperthyroidism patients. An independent validation cohort of fewer than 20 hyperthyroidism patients and 17 patients who later progressed to ophthalmopathy tested prospective prediction of ophthalmopathy. The approximately 95 discovery patients were divided at random into training and test sets in a 7:3 ratio. According to the paper, TCR Vbeta CDR3 sequencing was carried out on about 140 peripheral blood samples, which came from fewer than 50 ophthalmopathy, some 73 hyperthyroidism and approximately 17 progressor patients.

The investigation overall reported the following: During validation, the model predicted progression to ophthalmopathy a median of around 6 months ahead of onset, with approximately 71% sensitivity and roughly 72% specificity. Most expanded thyroid clonotypes (frequency above 0.001) were also detected in blood, a finding suggesting that blood repertoires may reflect thyroid immune responses. A model built on a 13 V-J signature distinguished ophthalmopathy from stable hyperthyroidism, reaching 87.88% sensitivity and 81.08% specificity in cross-validation and 80%/75% in testing. No statistical method was used to set the sample size in advance, and investigators knew the group allocation.

This sequence uses TRBV7-9 and TRBJ1-4; a tentative D match to TRBD1 spans 6 bases. What was sequenced was peripheral blood or thyroid tissue (not recorded which). This TCR was sampled from a woman under 30 with Graves' hyperthyroidism. Donor details come from another sample of the same person, matched by shared clones. The DNA is as follows: TGTGCCAGCAGCCCCCCGTGGACAGATGAAAAACTGTTTTTT. It encodes CASSPPWTDEKLFF.